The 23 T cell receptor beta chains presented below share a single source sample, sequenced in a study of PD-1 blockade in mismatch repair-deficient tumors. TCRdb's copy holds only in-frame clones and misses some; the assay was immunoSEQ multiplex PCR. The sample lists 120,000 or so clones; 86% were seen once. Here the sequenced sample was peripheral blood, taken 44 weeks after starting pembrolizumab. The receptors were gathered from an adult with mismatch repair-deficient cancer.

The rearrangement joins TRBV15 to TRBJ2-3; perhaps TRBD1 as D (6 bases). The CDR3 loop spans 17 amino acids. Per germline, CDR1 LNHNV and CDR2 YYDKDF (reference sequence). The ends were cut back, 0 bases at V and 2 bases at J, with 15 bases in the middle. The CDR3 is CATSRERGWGPTDTQYF. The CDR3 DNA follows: TGTGCCACCAGCAGAGAAAGGGGGTGGGGGCCCACAGATACGCAGTATTTT.

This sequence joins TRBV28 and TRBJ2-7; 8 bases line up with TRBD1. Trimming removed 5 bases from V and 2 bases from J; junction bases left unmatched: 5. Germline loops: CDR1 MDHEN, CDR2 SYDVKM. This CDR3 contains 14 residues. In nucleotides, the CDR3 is TGTGCCAGCAGTGGCAGGGGGCCCCCCTACGAGCAGTACTTC. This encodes CASSGRGPPYEQYF.

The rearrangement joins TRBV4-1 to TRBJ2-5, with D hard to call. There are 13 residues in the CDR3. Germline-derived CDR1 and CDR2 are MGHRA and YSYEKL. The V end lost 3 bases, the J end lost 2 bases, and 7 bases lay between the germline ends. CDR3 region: CASSQFRQETQYF. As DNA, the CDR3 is TGCGCCAGCAGCCAGTTCAGGCAAGAGACCCAGTACTTC.

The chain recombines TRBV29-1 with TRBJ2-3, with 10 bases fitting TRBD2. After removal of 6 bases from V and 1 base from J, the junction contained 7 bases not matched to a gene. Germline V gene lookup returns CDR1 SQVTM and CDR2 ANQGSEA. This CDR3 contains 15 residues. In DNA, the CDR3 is TGCAGCGTAGATCTAGCGGGAGACGGCACAGATACGCAGTATTTT. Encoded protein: CSVDLAGDGTDTQYF.

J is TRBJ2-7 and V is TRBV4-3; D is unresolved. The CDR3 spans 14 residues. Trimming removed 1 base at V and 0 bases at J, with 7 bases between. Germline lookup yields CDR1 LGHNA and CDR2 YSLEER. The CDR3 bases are TGCGCCAGCAGCCAAGTCGAGAGCTCCTACGAGCAGTACTTC. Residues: CASSQVESSYEQYF.

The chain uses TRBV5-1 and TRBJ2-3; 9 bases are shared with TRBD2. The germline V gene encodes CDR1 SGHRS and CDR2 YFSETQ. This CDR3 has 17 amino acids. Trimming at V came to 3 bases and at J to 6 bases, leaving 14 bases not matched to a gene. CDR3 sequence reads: CASSSEPPGLAIDTQYF. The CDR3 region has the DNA TGCGCCAGCAGCTCTGAACCCCCGGGACTAGCAATCGATACGCAGTATTTT. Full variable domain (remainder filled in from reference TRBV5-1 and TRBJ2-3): KAGVTQTPRYLIKTRGQQVTLSCSPISGHRSVSWYQQTPGQGLQFLFEYFSETQRNKGNFPGRFSGRQFSNSRSEMNVSTLELGDSALYLCASSSEPPGLAIDTQYFGPGTRLTVL.

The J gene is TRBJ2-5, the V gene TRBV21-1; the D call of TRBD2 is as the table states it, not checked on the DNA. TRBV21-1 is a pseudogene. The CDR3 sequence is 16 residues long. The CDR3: CASSKGTRTYQETQYF. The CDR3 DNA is TGTGCCAGCAGCAAAGGGACTAGGACCTACCAAGAGACCCAGTACTTC.

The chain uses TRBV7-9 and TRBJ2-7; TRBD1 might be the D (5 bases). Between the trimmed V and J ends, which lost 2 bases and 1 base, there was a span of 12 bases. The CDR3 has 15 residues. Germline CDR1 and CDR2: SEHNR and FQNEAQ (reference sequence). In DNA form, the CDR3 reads TGTGCCAGCAGCTTATATGCAGGGCGATCCTACGAGCAGTACTTC. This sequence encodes CASSLYAGRSYEQYF.

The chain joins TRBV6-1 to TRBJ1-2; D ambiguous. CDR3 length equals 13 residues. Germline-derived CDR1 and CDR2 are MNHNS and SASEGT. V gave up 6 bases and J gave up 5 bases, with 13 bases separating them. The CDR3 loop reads CASRPESAYGYTF. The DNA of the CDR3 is TGTGCCAGCAGACCGGAGTCAGCTTATGGCTACACCTTC.

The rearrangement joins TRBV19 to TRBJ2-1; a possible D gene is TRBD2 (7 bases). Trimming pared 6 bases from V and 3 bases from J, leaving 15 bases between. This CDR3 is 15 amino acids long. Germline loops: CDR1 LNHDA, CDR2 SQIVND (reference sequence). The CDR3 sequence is CASRKGGDNYNEQFF. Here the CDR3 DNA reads TGTGCCAGTAGAAAGGGGGGGGACAACTACAATGAGCAGTTCTTC. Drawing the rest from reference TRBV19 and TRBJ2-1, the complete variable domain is DGGITQSPKYLFRKEGQNVTLSCEQNLNHDAMYWYRQDPGQGLRLIYYSQIVNDFQKGDIAEGYSVSREKKESFPLTVTSAQKNPTAFYLCASRKGGDNYNEQFFGPGTRLTVL.

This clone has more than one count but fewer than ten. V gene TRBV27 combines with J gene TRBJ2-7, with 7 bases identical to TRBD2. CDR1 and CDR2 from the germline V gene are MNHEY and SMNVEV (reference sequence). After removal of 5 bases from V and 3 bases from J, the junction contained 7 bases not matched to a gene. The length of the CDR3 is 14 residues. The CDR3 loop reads CASSPIGTNYEQYF. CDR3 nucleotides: TGTGCCAGCAGTCCCATCGGGACTAACTACGAGCAGTACTTC.

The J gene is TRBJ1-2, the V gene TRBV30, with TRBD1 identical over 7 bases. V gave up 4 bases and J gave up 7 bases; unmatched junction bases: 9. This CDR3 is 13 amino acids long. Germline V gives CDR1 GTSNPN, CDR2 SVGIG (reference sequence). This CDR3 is CAWNNRGGLGYTF. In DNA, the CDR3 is TGTGCCTGGAACAACAGGGGAGGTCTTGGCTACACCTTC.

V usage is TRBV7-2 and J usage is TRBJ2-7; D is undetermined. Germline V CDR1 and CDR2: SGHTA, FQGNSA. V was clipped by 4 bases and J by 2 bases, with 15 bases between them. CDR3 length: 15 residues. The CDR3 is CASSSGPFSTYEQYF. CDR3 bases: TGTGCCAGCAGCTCAGGACCCTTCTCGACCTACGAGCAGTACTTC.

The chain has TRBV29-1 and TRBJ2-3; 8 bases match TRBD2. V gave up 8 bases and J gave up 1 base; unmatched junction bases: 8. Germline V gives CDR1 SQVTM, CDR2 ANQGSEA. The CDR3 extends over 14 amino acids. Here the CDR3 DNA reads TGCAGCATCCCTACTAGCGGACGCACAGATACGCAGTATTTT. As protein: CSIPTSGRTDTQYF.

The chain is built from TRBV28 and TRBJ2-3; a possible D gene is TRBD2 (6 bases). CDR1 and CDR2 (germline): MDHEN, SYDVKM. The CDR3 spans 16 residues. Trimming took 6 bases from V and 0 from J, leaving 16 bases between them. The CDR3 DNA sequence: TGTGCCAGCAGCCCCGGGAGCCCCTTTAGCACAGATACGCAGTATTTT. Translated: CASSPGSPFSTDTQYF.

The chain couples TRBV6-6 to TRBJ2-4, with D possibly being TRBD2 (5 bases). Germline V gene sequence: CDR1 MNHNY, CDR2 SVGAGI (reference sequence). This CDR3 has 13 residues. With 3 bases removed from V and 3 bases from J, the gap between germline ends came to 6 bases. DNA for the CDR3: TGTGCCAGCAGTTATCGGGGCAAAAACATTCAGTACTTC. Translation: CASSYRGKNIQYF.

The CDR3 DNA reads as TGTGCCAGCAGCACCGGGGGAAGGGAGTACTTC. This translates into CASSTGGREYF. The chain employs TRBV11-2 and TRBJ2-7, with TRBD2 as a possible D gene (6 bases). CDR3 length: 11 amino acids. Germline-derived CDR1 and CDR2 are SGHAT and FQNNGV. The germline V and J ends were trimmed by 5 bases and 11 bases, with 13 bases remaining between them.

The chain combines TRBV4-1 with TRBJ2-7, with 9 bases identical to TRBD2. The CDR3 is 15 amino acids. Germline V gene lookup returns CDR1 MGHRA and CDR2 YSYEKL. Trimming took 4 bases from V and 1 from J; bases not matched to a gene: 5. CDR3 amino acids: CASSPTSGTSYEQYF. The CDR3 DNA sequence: TGCGCCAGCAGCCCGACTAGCGGAACATCCTACGAGCAGTACTTC.

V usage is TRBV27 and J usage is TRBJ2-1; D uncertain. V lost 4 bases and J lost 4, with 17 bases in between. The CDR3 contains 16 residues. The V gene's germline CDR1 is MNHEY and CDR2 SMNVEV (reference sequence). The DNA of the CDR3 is TGTGCCAGCAGTTCCTACAGTCACCGTTTTTACAATGAGCAGTTCTTC. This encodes CASSSYSHRFYNEQFF.

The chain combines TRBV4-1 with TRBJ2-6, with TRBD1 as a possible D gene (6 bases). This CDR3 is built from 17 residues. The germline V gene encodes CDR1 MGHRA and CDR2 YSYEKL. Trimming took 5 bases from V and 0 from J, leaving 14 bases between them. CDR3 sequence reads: CASSASGTRSGANVLTF. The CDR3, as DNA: TGCGCCAGCAGCGCCTCCGGGACACGCTCTGGGGCCAACGTCCTGACTTTC.

CDR3 nucleotides: TGCGCCAGCAGCTGGGGACTAGCGGATACAGATACGCAGTATTTT. It yields the protein CASSWGLADTDTQYF. V gene TRBV5-1 combines with J gene TRBJ2-3, with 11 bases that match TRBD2. V gave up 3 bases and J gave up 3 bases; unmatched junction bases: 3. The CDR3 runs to 15 residues. Germline V gene data show CDR1 as SGHRS and CDR2 as YFSETQ.

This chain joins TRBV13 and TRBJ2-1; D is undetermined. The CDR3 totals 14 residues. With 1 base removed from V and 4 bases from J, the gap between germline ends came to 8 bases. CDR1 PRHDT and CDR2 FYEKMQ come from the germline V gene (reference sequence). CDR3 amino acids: CASSLDSAYNEQFF. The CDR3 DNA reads TGTGCCAGCAGCTTAGATTCAGCTTACAATGAGCAGTTCTTC.

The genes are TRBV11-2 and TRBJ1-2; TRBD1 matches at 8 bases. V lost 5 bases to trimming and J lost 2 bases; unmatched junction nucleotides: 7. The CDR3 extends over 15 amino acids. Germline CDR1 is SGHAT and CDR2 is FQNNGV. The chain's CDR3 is CASSMYRGFNYGYTF. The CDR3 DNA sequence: TGTGCCAGCAGCATGTACAGGGGGTTCAACTATGGCTACACCTTC.